Listed here is a single TCR beta chain. Its antigen remains unidentified. Here immunoSEQ multiplex PCR was the method, and the copy in TCRdb shows in-frame clones only, minus some. Counted here are under 750,000 clones, approximately 77% occurring once; the ten biggest clones make up more than 1.5%. The sample is drawn from a study of shared clonotypes between healthy human individuals. General study findings and limits: Incomplete sequencing of sorted subsets was indicated by rarefaction despite large depth.

The CDR3 is made up of 12 amino acids. Trimming took off 9 bases at V and 8 bases at J, with 14 bases between the two ends. Germline-derived CDR1 and CDR2 are MDHEN and SYDVKM. Sequenced: memory CD4+ T cells sorted from blood. Subset: CD45RA-negative fraction. This sequence joins TRBV28 and TRBJ2-1; TRBD1 is a possible D gene (5 bases). The TCR sequence derives from a woman aged 30 to 39 in good health. The CDR3 loop reads CASHSQVDEQFF. In DNA, the CDR3 is TGTGCCAGTCATTCACAGGTCGATGAGCAGTTCTTC.